The following is a T cell receptor beta chain sequence with its context. The antigen is not known. V was cut by 4 bases and J by 4 bases, with 16 bases left in between. The CDR3 has 15 amino acids. Per germline, CDR1 SGHTA and CDR2 FQGNSA. These data originate in a study of cytomegalovirus exposure and HLA in healthy donors. Study-level findings and limits: Donor immune exposure was known only as CMV serostatus. Some V segments could not be told apart, so they were left out, TRBV6-2 and TRBV6-3 among them.

This PCR relied on a set of 60 Vbeta primers and 13 Jbeta primers. The method was immunoSEQ multiplex PCR; TCRdb's version includes in-frame clones alone and lacks a portion of them. The sample holds 100,000 to 150,000 clones, around 84% seen once. The genes are TRBV7-2 and TRBJ1-2, with D possibly being TRBD1 (6 bases). This receptor was obtained from a man aged 18 to 30 in good health and CMV-seronegative. Sample: PBMCs. CDR3 amino acids: CASSSPWGGIYGYTF. Written as DNA, the CDR3 is TGTGCCAGCAGCTCTCCCTGGGGGGGCATCTATGGCTACACCTTC.